The TCR beta chain under discussion was sequenced for a study of T-cell reconstitution after alpha-beta-depleted transplantation in children. For this clonotype: Its matching antigen is unknown.

V lost 2 bases to trimming and J lost 4 bases, with 13 bases between them. The CDR3 runs to 14 residues. CDR1 is SGHRS, CDR2 YFSETQ, per germline. The authors prepared the TCRbeta library with unique molecular identifiers. MiXCR was run by TCRdb on the PCR reads, yielding one entry per CDR3 protein. The repertoire has a few hundred thousand distinct CDR3 sequences, 25% to 30% of them found once; the top ten carry 36%. Study-level findings and limits: Several hundred graft clones that had expanded were reportedly the source of alpha-beta T cells about two months after transplant. Diversity and T-cell counts at one year after transplant derived mostly from new T cells.

V is TRBV5-1 and J is TRBJ2-7; tentatively, D is TRBD2 (6 bases). The sequence was collected from a boy in the first two years of life with Wiskott-Aldrich syndrome, due to receive a stem cell transplant. This material consisted of PBMCs, taken before TCRalphabeta/CD19-depleted stem cell transplant. The CDR3 reads CASSFGDSGYEQYF. CDR3 DNA sequence: TGCGCCAGCAGCTTTGGGGACTCGGGTTACGAGCAGTACTTC.